One and the same sample provided the 10 T cell receptor beta chains below, sequenced in a study of regulatory T cells in long-lasting Graves disease. The TCR beta library used iRepertoire HTBI primers with Arm-PCR amplification of CDR3. TCRdb redid the calling of the multiplex PCR reads with MiXCR, one entry per CDR3 protein. The sample holds about 560,000 distinct CDR3 sequences, 15% to 20% seen once. Regarding time point: newly diagnosed GD, antithyroid drugs for less than 3 months. Extracted PBMC RNA gave rise to the TCR library. The same data also went into a second study, on T cells in Graves' hyperthyroidism and ophthalmopathy.

The sequenced sample was peripheral blood mononuclear cells (PBMCs), obtained at new diagnosis, from a patient treated with antithyroid drugs. The receptors here all came from a man between 18 and 29 years old with Graves disease.

This clonotype was detected only a few times. The rearrangement uses TRBV20-1 and TRBJ2-3; 10 bases fit TRBD2. This CDR3 comprises 18 residues. J was trimmed by 3 bases and V by 2 bases; bases with no gene match: 14. CDR1 is DFQATT and CDR2 is SNEGSKA in the germline V gene (reference sequence). The CDR3 region is CSARITARTSGATDTQYF. Written as DNA, the CDR3 is TGCAGTGCTAGAATAACGGCCCGTACTAGCGGGGCTACAGATACGCAGTATTTT.

This clonotype appeared many times. This chain uses TRBV3-1 with TRBJ2-6, with D maybe TRBD2 (5 bases). Germline CDR1 is LGHDT and CDR2 is YNNKEL (reference sequence). This CDR3 comprises 17 residues. Trimming cost V 1 base and J 3 bases, with 13 bases left between them. The CDR3 nucleotides read TGTGCCAGCAGCCAAGTGCGGGTTTCTTATGGGGCCAACGTCCTGACTTTC. Its protein is CASSQVRVSYGANVLTF.

In its sample, this clonotype was seen many times. The V and J genes are TRBV2 and TRBJ2-1; D perhaps matches TRBD2 (5 bases). Trimming left V 7 bases short and J 8 bases short, with 9 bases between. The CDR3 totals 11 residues. Germline loops: CDR1 SNHLY, CDR2 FYNNEI. The CDR3: CASTRADEQFF. In DNA, the CDR3 is TGTGCCAGCACGAGGGCGGATGAGCAGTTCTTC.

This clonotype was seen only a few times. The rearrangement links TRBV4-2 to TRBJ2-5, with TRBD1 matching 9 bases. V lost 4 bases and J lost 5; bases outside the gene matches: 8. Germline loops: CDR1 LGHNA, CDR2 YNFKEQ. The CDR3 loop spans 15 amino acids. CDR3 DNA: TGTGCCAGCAGCCCCCGGGACAGGGACCCTGAGACCCAGTACTTC. Translated, it gives CASSPRDRDPETQYF.

The genes are TRBV6-5 and TRBJ2-2; 10 bases line up with TRBD1. The CDR3 has 15 amino acids. Germline assignment: CDR1 MNHEY and CDR2 SVGAGI. The V segment lost 2 bases and the J segment 7 bases; nucleotides outside the gene matches: 4. The CDR3 DNA is TGTGCCAGCAGTTACCGACAGGGGGCGCACGGGGAGCTGTTTTTT. Protein: CASSYRQGAHGELFF.

This chain connects TRBV13 to TRBJ2-2; a possible D gene is TRBD1 (5 bases). Trimming cost V 6 bases and J 0 bases, with 14 bases left between them. The CDR3 consists of 16 residues. Germline-derived CDR1 and CDR2 are PRHDT and FYEKMQ (reference sequence). The CDR3 coding sequence is TGTGCCAGCAGTCCCAGGGATGCGCCGAACACCGGGGAGCTGTTTTTT. Translation gives CASSPRDAPNTGELFF.

The CDR3: CASSVPGLANEQFF. The CDR3 region has the DNA TGTGCCAGCAGTGTTCCAGGGTTGGCCAATGAGCAGTTCTTC. The chain employs TRBV6-1 and TRBJ2-1; a possible D gene is TRBD1 (5 bases). The CDR3 extends over 14 amino acids. Between the trimmed V and J ends, which lost 4 bases and 6 bases, there was a span of 13 bases. Germline V gives CDR1 MNHNS, CDR2 SASEGT.

CDR3 nucleotide sequence: TGTGCCAGCAGCTTCAGCGGAGGAGTCTACAATGAGCAGTTCTTC. This sequence encodes CASSFSGGVYNEQFF. V gene TRBV7-3 combines with J gene TRBJ2-1; D might be TRBD2 (5 bases). This CDR3 has 15 residues. V was pared by 3 bases and J by 3 bases, with 12 bases between. Germline-derived CDR1 and CDR2 are SGHTA and FQGTGA.

This clonotype was found many times. The chain uses TRBV6-1 and TRBJ2-2; the D gene is possibly TRBD1 (5 bases). Trimming removed 8 bases from V and 7 bases from J, with 17 bases in between. The CDR3 has 14 residues. Germline lookup yields CDR1 MNHNS and CDR2 SASEGT. The CDR3 here is CASEVRQGIGELFF. The CDR3 region has the DNA TGTGCCAGCGAGGTTCGGCAGGGCATCGGGGAGCTGTTTTTT.

This clonotype occurred a few times. This sequence joins TRBV12-3 or TRBV12-4 and TRBJ1-2, with a possible D match to TRBD1 (5 bases). The CDR3 is made up of 14 amino acids. V was cut by 7 bases and J by 0 bases, with 12 bases left in between. CDR3: CASTRGSANYGYTF. As DNA, the CDR3 is TGTGCCAGCACGAGGGGTTCCGCTAACTATGGCTACACCTTC.